These 24 T cell receptor beta chains were all obtained from the same sample, sequenced in a study of shared clonotypes between healthy human individuals. The assay was immunoSEQ multiplex PCR, and TCRdb's table has in-frame clones only and misses some. Among about 2,500,000 clones, around nine tenths were seen once, and the ten largest hold 0.13% to 0.15%. Sequenced input: naive CD4+ T cells sorted from blood. Sample subset: CD45RA+ positively selected. The receptors were sampled from a man younger than 30 in good health.

This chain links TRBV7-9 with TRBJ2-7; 10 nucleotides align to TRBD1. This CDR3 region has 14 residues. The V gene's germline CDR1 is SEHNR and CDR2 FQNEAQ (reference sequence). The V gene end was trimmed by 5 bases and the J gene end by 6 bases; junction bases not matched to a gene: 7. The CDR3 reads CASSLGTGAVEQYF. CDR3 bases: TGTGCCAGCAGCCTAGGGACAGGGGCCGTCGAGCAGTACTTC.

The V call is TRBV10-3, the J call TRBJ1-1; D not resolved. With 8 bases removed from V and 5 bases from J, the gap between germline ends came to 27 bases. This CDR3 contains 17 residues. In germline, CDR1 is ENHRY, CDR2 SYGVKD. The CDR3, as DNA: TGTGCCATCGGTTCAACCACGGGAGGGAAGTATCAAACTGAAGCTTTCTTT. Translation gives CAIGSTTGGKYQTEAFF.

The chain recombines TRBV4-1 with TRBJ2-1; D is undetermined. Trimming stripped 1 base from V and 6 bases from J, with 16 bases between. Germline V gene lookup returns CDR1 MGHRA and CDR2 YSYEKL. The CDR3 runs to 16 residues. The CDR3 nucleotides are TGCGCCAGCAGCCAAGTCATCAGACCCCCTCGCAATGAGCAGTTCTTC. Amino acids: CASSQVIRPPRNEQFF.

The chain couples TRBV4-1 to TRBJ1-2; 7 bases align to TRBD1. This CDR3 spans 15 amino acids. Germline-derived CDR1 and CDR2 are MGHRA and YSYEKL. Trimming at V came to 1 base and at J to 6 bases, leaving 8 bases not matched to a gene. CDR3 sequence (DNA): TGCGCCAGCAGCCAAGGAAGGGGGCGCGGTGATGGCTACACCTTC. It is translated as CASSQGRGRGDGYTF.

This clone was picked up one time. The chain couples TRBV21-1 to TRBJ2-7; the table's D call TRBD1 went unverified against the DNA. TRBV21-1 is given as a pseudogene. The CDR3 has 17 residues. CDR3 DNA: TGTGCCAGCAGCAAAGACAGTTTTGCCTCCTGGCCATACGAGCAGTACTTC. Its protein is CASSKDSFASWPYEQYF.

This clone was counted once. The CDR3 region is CASSARQGYGELFF. DNA of the CDR3: TGTGCCAGCAGCGCCCGCCAGGGCTACGGGGAGCTGTTTTTT. V gene TRBV7-9 combines with J gene TRBJ2-2; D may be TRBD1 (5 bases). Germline V CDR1 and CDR2: SEHNR, FQNEAQ (reference sequence). Trimming removed 5 bases at V and 7 bases at J, with 14 bases between. The CDR3 spans 14 residues.

J is TRBJ2-1 and V is TRBV6-5; the match to TRBD2 covers 9 bases. V gave up 6 bases and J gave up 9 bases; unmatched junction bases: 9. CDR1 and CDR2 from the germline V gene are MNHEY and SVGAGI. This CDR3 comprises 14 residues. CDR3 sequence: CASRSGTSPGEQFF. The CDR3 DNA reads as TGTGCCAGCAGGAGTGGGACTAGCCCCGGTGAGCAGTTCTTC.

V usage is TRBV5-4 and J usage is TRBJ2-5; D is tentatively TRBD1 or TRBD2 (5 bases each). Germline loops: CDR1 SGHNT, CDR2 YYREEE (reference sequence). The CDR3 loop spans 14 amino acids. Trimming pared 3 bases from V and 5 bases from J, leaving 14 bases between. The CDR3 spells CASSSGRGGETQYF. The CDR3 DNA sequence: TGTGCCAGCAGCTCGGGACGGGGTGGGGAGACCCAGTACTTC.

The chain is built from TRBV6-5 and TRBJ2-2, with 8 bases aligning to TRBD1. In germline, CDR1 is MNHEY, CDR2 SVGAGI. V lost 6 bases, J lost 6 bases, and 6 bases stayed unmatched. CDR3 length: 14 amino acids. The CDR3 bases are TGTGCCAGCAGGGGGGCACAGGGGGCCGGGGAGCTGTTTTTT. Translating gives CASRGAQGAGELFF.

The J gene is TRBJ2-7, the V gene TRBV4-1; D remains unclear. The length of the CDR3 is 16 residues. Germline V gene data show CDR1 as MGHRA and CDR2 as YSYEKL. Trimming shortened V by 2 bases and J by 4 bases, and 18 bases separated the two germline ends. CDR3 amino acids: CASSQPPAGPPYEQYF. DNA for the CDR3: TGCGCCAGCAGCCAACCCCCGGCAGGACCCCCATACGAGCAGTACTTC.

This chain joins TRBV11-1 and TRBJ2-3, with D perhaps matching TRBD2 (7 bases). The germline CDR1 and CDR2 sequences are SGHAT and FQDESV (reference sequence). The CDR3 totals 14 residues. V lost 8 bases, J lost 3 bases, and 15 bases lay in between. The CDR3 DNA follows: TGTGCCAGCTACAAGGGGGGGGTAACAGATACGCAGTATTTT. This gives the protein CASYKGGVTDTQYF.

This chain connects TRBV7-9 to TRBJ1-5; 11 nucleotides agree with TRBD1. The CDR3 contains 14 residues. V was pared by 3 bases and J by 6 bases, with 1 base of the junction left unmatched. Germline CDR1 SEHNR, CDR2 FQNEAQ (reference sequence). The CDR3 DNA reads as TGTGCCAGCAGCTTGGACAGGGGGCCTCAGCCCCAGCATTTT. Translated, it gives CASSLDRGPQPQHF.

This clone was picked up one time. In the same sample, other DNA sequences code for this CDR3. This chain links TRBV7-2 with TRBJ1-2, with D tentatively TRBD1 (6 bases). Germline CDR1 reads SGHTA; CDR2 reads FQGNSA. CDR3 length equals 13 residues. The V gene lost 1 base and the J gene lost 8 bases, with 11 bases spanning the gap. The CDR3 sequence: CASSLEGRGGYTF. As DNA, the CDR3 is TGTGCCAGCAGCTTAGAAGGCAGGGGAGGCTACACCTTC.

The CDR3 is CASSLGLAGVGQYF. The DNA for the CDR3 is TGTGCCAGCAGCTTAGGACTAGCGGGAGTGGGGCAGTACTTC. The chain is built from TRBV11-2 and TRBJ2-7; the match to TRBD2 covers 12 bases. CDR3 length: 14 residues. J was trimmed by 9 bases and V by 1 base; bases with no gene match: 4. Germline V gives CDR1 SGHAT, CDR2 FQNNGV.

This clone was observed once. The chain combines TRBV7-8 with TRBJ1-1, with unresolved D. There are 12 residues in the CDR3. Trimming left V 2 bases short and J 7 bases short, with 8 bases between. Germline V CDR1 and CDR2: SGHVS, FQNEAQ. The CDR3 nucleotides read TGTGCCAGCAGCTTAAGGGATCTTGAAGCTTTCTTT. Its protein product is CASSLRDLEAFF.

This rearrangement joins TRBV7-9 to TRBJ1-4; D is ambiguous. With 1 base removed from V and 8 bases from J, the gap between germline ends came to 11 bases. Germline V gene sequence: CDR1 SEHNR, CDR2 FQNEAQ (reference sequence). CDR3 size: 14 residues. This CDR3 reads CASSLGGIREKLFF. The CDR3 DNA follows: TGTGCCAGCAGCTTAGGAGGTATTCGGGAAAAACTGTTTTTT.

The rearrangement links TRBV5-1 to TRBJ2-5, with 12 bases that match TRBD2. This CDR3 contains 16 residues. Germline V gives CDR1 SGHRS, CDR2 YFSETQ. Trimming took 4 bases from V and 1 from J; bases not matched to a gene: 5. The CDR3 nucleotides are TGCGCCAGCAGCCGAGGACTAGCGGGAATCCAAGAGACCCAGTACTTC. This encodes CASSRGLAGIQETQYF.

The V and J genes are TRBV21-1 and TRBJ1-2. TRBV21-1 is a recognized pseudogene. The CDR3 spans 16 residues. As DNA, the CDR3 is TGTGCCAGCAGCAAGATGGGGCCCGGGGCAGGACTGGGCTACACCTTC. This encodes CASSKMGPGAGLGYTF.

This clone was recorded once. V is TRBV6-1 and J is TRBJ1-3; D is uncertain. CDR3 length: 14 amino acids. Looked up from germline, CDR1 is MNHNS and CDR2 is SASEGT. Deletions cut 1 base from V and 6 bases from J, with 10 bases between. CDR3: CASSEGRSENTIYF. DNA of the CDR3: TGTGCCAGCAGTGAAGGCAGGTCGGAAAACACCATATATTTT.

The rearrangement uses TRBV27 and TRBJ2-3; possibly TRBD2 for D (6 bases). CDR3 length: 13 amino acids. Per germline, CDR1 MNHEY and CDR2 SMNVEV (reference sequence). Trimming left V 6 bases short and J 2 bases short, with 9 bases between. This CDR3 is CASRGLFTDTQYF. CDR3 bases: TGTGCCAGCAGGGGACTGTTCACAGATACGCAGTATTTT.

This clone was observed a single time. The V call is TRBV2, the J call TRBJ2-7; the D gene could be TRBD1 or TRBD2 (6 bases each). The V end was cut by 8 bases, the J end by 3 bases, with 14 bases between. The CDR3 sequence is 13 residues long. Per germline, CDR1 SNHLY and CDR2 FYNNEI. The CDR3 DNA sequence: TGTGCCAGCGGGGCAGGGGAGGACTACGAGCAGTACTTC. Residues: CASGAGEDYEQYF.

This rearrangement joins TRBV9 to TRBJ1-3, with 9 positions matching TRBD1. The germline V gene encodes CDR1 SGDLS and CDR2 YYNGEE. J lost 3 bases, V lost 0 bases, and 1 base had no gene match. The length of the CDR3 is 15 residues. The CDR3 DNA reads TGTGCCAGCAGCGTAGGGGACAGGGTTGGAAACACCATATATTTT. Amino acids: CASSVGDRVGNTIYF.

V gene TRBV5-4 combines with J gene TRBJ2-1, with D tentatively TRBD2 (7 bases). CDR3 length: 17 amino acids. V dropped 4 bases and J dropped 4 bases, with 21 bases sitting between them. The germline gives CDR1 SGHNT, CDR2 YYREEE (reference sequence). The CDR3: CASSPKGPGGPYNEQFF. CDR3 nucleotides: TGTGCCAGCAGCCCAAAAGGGCCCGGGGGGCCTTACAATGAGCAGTTCTTC. The full variable domain, its missing parts supplied by reference TRBV5-4 and TRBJ2-1, is ETGVTQSPTHLIKTRGQQVTLRCSSQSGHNTVSWYQQALGQGPQFIFQYYREEENGRGNFPPRFSGLQFPNYSSELNVNALELDDSALYLCASSPKGPGGPYNEQFFGPGTRLTVL.

The rearrangement links TRBV6-6 to TRBJ2-1, with 12 bases aligning to TRBD2. The ends lost 5 bases at V and 4 bases at J; junction bases unmatched: 3. Germline lookup yields CDR1 MNHNY and CDR2 SVGAGI (reference sequence). The CDR3 consists of 15 residues. The CDR3 here is CASSQGLAGYNEQFF. Written as DNA, the CDR3 is TGTGCCAGCAGTCAAGGACTAGCGGGGTACAATGAGCAGTTCTTC.